The 26 T cell receptor beta chains below were found in one sample sequenced in a study of T cell clonality in common variable immunodeficiency. For these receptors, no antigen is known. Study outcomes and limitations: Fewer deletions and N-nucleotide insertions were reportedly seen in common variable immunodeficiency TCR beta sequences.

Generated by immunoSEQ multiplex PCR, the TCRdb table keeps only in-frame clones and is missing some. The data show approximately 38,000 clones, none appearing only once, with around 5.8% held by the ten largest. The material sequenced was peripheral blood mononuclear cells. The source is a human donor with common variable immunodeficiency.

The table lists this clone with a few counts. The read ends 3 residues shy of where the CDR3 ends; the end is completed using the germline J gene. The J gene is TRBJ2-7, the V gene TRBV6-2 or TRBV6-3, with TRBD2 matching 9 bases. The CDR3 contains 14 residues. Per the germline V gene, CDR1 is MNHEY and CDR2 is SVGEGT. V dropped 7 bases and J dropped 0; count of bases not matched to a gene: 4. The CDR3 is CASKTSGFSYEQYF. The part of the CDR3 DNA that was read is TGTGCCAGCAAGACTAGCGGCTTCTCCTACGAG.

This clone was observed many times. Read sequence stops 3 residues before the CDR3 end, and the germline J gene provides the missing end. This rearrangement joins TRBV11-2 to TRBJ2-2, with D tentatively TRBD2 (6 bases). Germline V CDR1 and CDR2: SGHAT, FQNNGV. This CDR3 region has 15 residues. V dropped 1 base and J dropped 6 bases, with 12 bases sitting between them. CDR3 in amino acids: CASSLGLGEAGELFF. CDR3 bases read: TGTGCCAGCAGCTTAGGTCTCGGGGAGGCCGGGGAG.

This clone was seen many times. An end of the junction differs from the germline gene, which may be a read error. The read falls 3 residues short of the CDR3 end, and the missing part is taken from the germline J gene. The chain links TRBV18 to TRBJ2-2; 9 positions match TRBD1. CDR1 is KGHSH and CDR2 is LQKENI in the germline V gene. The CDR3 covers 16 residues. The CDR3: CASSSPGQGNTGELFF. The sequenced CDR3 bases are TGTGCCAGCTCATCACCGGGACAGGGGAACACCGGGGAG. Together with reference TRBV18 and TRBJ2-2, the CDR3 gives the full variable domain: NAGVMQNPRHLVRRRGQEARLRCSPMKGHSHVYWYRQLPEEGLKFMVYLQKENIIDESGMPKERFSAEFPKEGPSILRIQQVVRGDSAAYFCASSSPGQGNTGELFFGEGSRLTVL.

The sample holds many counts of this clone. The CDR3 end falls 3 residues outside the read, so it is completed with the germline J gene. The rearrangement links TRBV29-1 to TRBJ2-7, with TRBD1 matching 11 bases. V trimming: 7 bases; J trimming: 5 bases; junction bases outside the gene matches: 16. This CDR3 is built from 16 residues. Looked up from germline, CDR1 is SQVTM and CDR2 is ANQGSEA. CDR3 bases read: TGCAGCGCAAGCACCCCCGGGACAGGGGGTAGCAACGAG. It translates to CSASTPGTGGSNE. The whole CDR3 region reads CSASTPGTGGSNEQYF.

Ten or more counts support this clone. The CDR3 end falls 3 residues outside the read, so it is completed with the germline J gene. V usage is TRBV10-1 and J usage is TRBJ2-1; 8 bases align to TRBD1. CDR1 WNHNN and CDR2 SYGVQD come from the germline V gene (reference sequence). The CDR3 extends over 13 amino acids. V dropped 0 bases and J dropped 9; count of bases not matched to a gene: 1. CDR3 protein: CASSESTGVEQFF. Incomplete CDR3 DNA: TGCGCCAGCAGTGAGTCGACAGGGGTTGAG.

At least ten counts were recorded for this clone. The CDR3 bases that were read are TGCAGCGTTGAGCGACAGGGGGGGTACGAG. Encoded protein: CSVERQGGYE. The whole CDR3 sequence is CSVERQGGYEQYF. V and J are TRBV29-1 and TRBJ2-7; 9 bases agree with TRBD1. The read gets to within 3 residues of the CDR3 end, and the germline J gene fills in the rest. The CDR3 runs to 13 residues. With 3 bases clipped from V and 4 bases from J, the junction kept 4 bases outside the gene matches. Germline CDR1 and CDR2: SQVTM and ANQGSEA.

Only a few counts were recorded for this clone. The CDR3 end lies 3 residues beyond the end of the read and is filled in from the germline J gene. V gene TRBV30 combines with J gene TRBJ1-6; 7 bases are a match to TRBD1. Per germline, CDR1 GTSNPN and CDR2 SVGIG (reference sequence). This CDR3 contains 12 residues. V lost 5 bases to trimming and J lost 11 bases; unmatched junction nucleotides: 6. The CDR3 sequence is CAWEYRGPPLHF. CDR3 bases read: TGTGCCTGGGAGTACAGGGGTCCACCC.

This clone was observed many times. The read ends 3 residues before the CDR3 terminus; that terminus is restored from the germline J gene. This chain joins TRBV5-1 and TRBJ1-1, with 7 bases fitting TRBD1. The CDR3 consists of 15 residues. Trimming took 4 bases from V and 0 from J; bases not matched to a gene: 6. Germline CDR1 SGHRS, CDR2 YFSETQ. The CDR3: CASSPVGQLNTEAFF. The CDR3 bases that were read are TGCGCCAGCAGCCCCGTGGGACAGCTGAACACTGAA.

The table lists this clone with a few counts. The read ends 3 residues early relative to the CDR3; the germline J gene fills the gap. V usage is TRBV7-2 and J usage is TRBJ1-1, with D uncertain. The CDR3 consists of 15 residues. CDR1 is SGHTA, CDR2 FQGNSA, per germline. V was cut by 1 base and J by 3 bases, with 12 bases left in between. The CDR3: CASSLGRAGYTEAFF. Incomplete CDR3 DNA: TGTGCCAGCAGCTTAGGAAGGGCCGGTTACACTGAA.

The CDR3 protein is CAWSGGGTPLHF. The CDR3 DNA, read in part, is TGTGCCTGGAGCGGGGGTGGAACACCC. This chain joins TRBV30 and TRBJ1-6; TRBD1 might be the D (5 bases). The read halts 3 residues ahead of the CDR3 end, with the missing end drawn from the germline J gene. The CDR3 length is 12 residues. Trimming removed 3 bases at V and 11 bases at J, with 11 bases between. The V gene's germline CDR1 is GTSNPN and CDR2 SVGIG (reference sequence).

Regarding this clone: The read terminates 3 residues ahead of where the CDR3 ends, so the germline J gene completes it. The V gene is TRBV19, the J gene TRBJ1-2; TRBD1 aligns across 11 bases. V lost 4 bases to trimming and J lost 5 bases; unmatched junction nucleotides: 9. The CDR3 spans 16 residues. Germline-derived CDR1 and CDR2 are LNHDA and SQIVND (reference sequence). CDR3 DNA, as far as it was read: TGTGCCAGTAGTAAACAAGGACAGGGGGCCGGGTATGGC. It encodes CASSKQGQGAGYG. The entire CDR3 protein reads CASSKQGQGAGYGYTF.

This clone was found many times. The CDR3 spells CASSINRGPKDEAFF. Incomplete CDR3 DNA: TGTGCCAGCAGTATAAACAGGGGCCCCAAAGATGAA. The chain recombines TRBV2 with TRBJ1-1, with 7 positions matching TRBD1. The read ends 3 residues shy of where the CDR3 ends; the end is completed using the germline J gene. The germline gives CDR1 SNHLY, CDR2 FYNNEI. This CDR3 contains 15 residues. J was trimmed by 7 bases and V by 5 bases; bases with no gene match: 13.

In this sample, this clone turned up many times. The CDR3 is cut off 3 residues early in the read; its end comes from the germline J gene. V and J are TRBV19 and TRBJ2-2; 10 nucleotides align to TRBD2. Germline loops: CDR1 LNHDA, CDR2 SQIVND (reference sequence). The V gene end was trimmed by 9 bases and the J gene end by 5 bases; junction bases not matched to a gene: 6. The CDR3 has 14 amino acids. The CDR3 is CASNSGRETGELFF. CDR3 DNA (partial): TGTGCCAGCAACAGCGGGAGGGAAACCGGGGAG.

Concerning this clone itself: The observed sequence ends 3 residues before the CDR3 terminus, with the missing tail filled in from the germline J gene. The chain uses TRBV19 and TRBJ2-5; possible D gene TRBD1, 6 bases. Trimming removed 5 bases at V and 4 bases at J, with 14 bases between. The CDR3 covers 14 residues. CDR1 is LNHDA, CDR2 SQIVND, per germline (reference sequence). CDR3 sequence: CASSAGALGETQYF. Incomplete CDR3 DNA: TGTGCCAGTAGTGCAGGGGCCCTTGGAGAGACC. Using reference TRBV19 and TRBJ2-5 for the parts outside the CDR3, the full variable domain is DGGITQSPKYLFRKEGQNVTLSCEQNLNHDAMYWYRQDPGQGLRLIYYSQIVNDFQKGDIAEGYSVSREKKESFPLTVTSAQKNPTAFYLCASSAGALGETQYFGPGTRLLVL.

This clone appeared many times. The read ends 3 residues shy of where the CDR3 ends; the end is completed using the germline J gene. The chain uses TRBV6-2 or TRBV6-3 and TRBJ2-7, with D perhaps TRBD1 (5 bases). CDR3 length: 15 residues. The germline V gene encodes CDR1 MNHEY and CDR2 SVGEGT. Trimming took off 8 bases at V and 1 base at J, with 18 bases between the two ends. The DNA read from the CDR3 is TGTGCCAGCCGCACGGAACAGGCTTATTCCTACGAG. Translation gives CASRTEQAYSYE. The entire CDR3 protein is CASRTEQAYSYEQYF.

In regard to this clone: The read terminates 3 residues ahead of where the CDR3 ends, so the germline J gene completes it. The chain uses TRBV19 and TRBJ2-3, with TRBD1 as a possible D gene (6 bases). This CDR3 has 15 amino acids. V lost 8 bases and J lost 0, with 15 bases in between. The V gene's germline CDR1 is LNHDA and CDR2 SQIVND (reference sequence). The sequenced part of the CDR3 DNA is TGTGCCAGTCTGTCCCAGGGGAAGAGCACAGATACG. The encoded protein is CASLSQGKSTDT. The whole CDR3 protein is CASLSQGKSTDTQYF.

This clone was found a few times. The CDR3 is cut off 3 residues early in the read; its end comes from the germline J gene. The chain recombines TRBV6-2 or TRBV6-3 with TRBJ1-5; 11 nucleotides line up with TRBD1. There are 17 residues in the CDR3. The germline CDR1 and CDR2 sequences are MNHEY and SVGEGT. V shed 2 bases, J shed 0 bases, and the junction held 3 bases outside the gene matches. Partial CDR3 DNA: TGTGCCAGCAGTTACGGGACAGGGGGTTATAGCAATCAGCCC. Its translation: CASSYGTGGYSNQP. The whole CDR3 is CASSYGTGGYSNQPQHF.

This clone was detected many times. The read ends 3 residues before the CDR3 terminus; that terminus is restored from the germline J gene. V gene TRBV20-1 combines with J gene TRBJ1-6; D uncertain. The CDR3 extends over 12 amino acids. With 6 bases removed from V and 4 bases from J, the gap between germline ends came to 7 bases. The germline V gene encodes CDR1 DFQATT and CDR2 SNEGSKA (reference sequence). The CDR3 reads CSANSYNSPLHF. The sequenced part of the CDR3 DNA is TGCAGTGCCAACAGTTATAATTCACCC.

Comments on this clone: The read ends 3 residues shy of where the CDR3 ends; the end is completed using the germline J gene. V is TRBV16 and J is TRBJ1-1, with TRBD1 as a possible D gene (5 bases). Germline CDR1 KGHSY, CDR2 FQNENV. The CDR3 is 13 residues long. Trimming removed 3 bases from V and 1 base from J, with 6 bases in between. CDR3 residues: CASSQDKNTEAFF. CDR3 DNA (partial): TGTGCCAGCAGCCAGGACAAGAACACTGAA.

The table lists this clone with a few counts. The read falls 3 residues short of the CDR3 end, and the missing part is taken from the germline J gene. V is TRBV19 and J is TRBJ1-2; a weak D match, TRBD1 (6 bases). CDR3 length equals 12 residues. CDR1 is LNHDA, CDR2 SQIVND, per germline (reference sequence). V gave up 3 bases and J gave up 7 bases, with 9 bases separating them. The sequenced CDR3 bases are TGTGCCAGTAGTATTACAGGGTTTGGC. Its translation: CASSITGFG. The full CDR3 protein reads CASSITGFGYTF.

In its sample, this clone was seen many times. The CDR3 goes on 3 residues after the read ends, and that part is filled in from the germline J gene. This chain uses TRBV7-2 with TRBJ2-3; D is unclear. Germline V lookup: CDR1 SGHTA, CDR2 FQGNSA. The CDR3 sequence is 13 residues long. The ends were cut back, 9 bases at V and 0 bases at J, with 10 bases in the middle. The part of the CDR3 DNA that was read is TGTGCCAGTAGGGTTACTAGCACAGATACG. Translation: CASRVTSTDT. In full, the CDR3 reads CASRVTSTDTQYF.

Comments on this clone: With the read ending 3 residues before the CDR3 end, the germline J gene is used to fill in that end. V and J are TRBV7-2 and TRBJ2-3, with 9 nucleotides matching TRBD1. The trim removed 2 bases at V and 3 bases at J, leaving 3 bases unmatched. Germline V lookup: CDR1 SGHTA, CDR2 FQGNSA. The CDR3 is 15 amino acids. CDR3 DNA (partial): TGTGCCAGCAGCTTAACCGGGACAGGGACAGATACG. Its protein is CASSLTGTGTDT. The CDR3 as a whole reads CASSLTGTGTDTQYF.

The sample holds many counts of this clone. The observed sequence ends 3 residues before the CDR3 terminus, with the missing tail filled in from the germline J gene. The chain joins TRBV2 to TRBJ2-2; perhaps TRBD2 as D (5 bases). The CDR3 loop spans 13 amino acids. Germline V gene lookup returns CDR1 SNHLY and CDR2 FYNNEI. V lost 4 bases and J 5 bases, leaving 8 bases between the germline ends. The sequenced part of the CDR3 DNA is TGTGCCAGCAGTGGAGGCGGGACCGGGGAG. Its translation: CASSGGGTGE. In full, the CDR3 reads CASSGGGTGELFF.

Comments on this clone: The CDR3 extends 3 residues past the end of the read, so its final part is completed from the germline J gene. This chain links TRBV30 with TRBJ2-5; 8 bases are a match to TRBD1. Germline values: CDR1 GTSNPN, CDR2 SVGIG (reference sequence). This CDR3 contains 14 residues. Trimming removed 3 bases from V and 6 bases from J; junction bases left unmatched: 9. CDR3: CAWSRSGGAQTQYF. Incomplete CDR3 DNA: TGTGCCTGGAGCCGGTCAGGGGGCGCGCAGACC.

This clone has ten or more counts. This CDR3 is CAWRLTGANTGELFF. The CDR3 DNA, read in part, is TGTGCCTGGAGGCTGACAGGGGCGAACACCGGGGAG. The chain links TRBV30 to TRBJ2-2; 8 nucleotides line up with TRBD1. With the read ending 3 residues before the CDR3 end, the germline J gene is used to fill in that end. The CDR3 consists of 15 residues. The germline gives CDR1 GTSNPN, CDR2 SVGIG (reference sequence). With V trimmed by 3 bases and J by 0 bases, 3 bases remained unmatched.

Only a few counts were recorded for this clone. The observed sequence ends 3 residues before the CDR3 terminus, with the missing tail filled in from the germline J gene. The chain has TRBV2 and TRBJ2-1; 10 positions agree with TRBD1. CDR1 is SNHLY and CDR2 is FYNNEI in the germline V gene. There are 14 residues in the CDR3. J gave up 6 bases and V 8 bases, and 7 bases lay outside the gene matches. This CDR3 is CASGRDRGSNEQFF. The CDR3 DNA, read in part, is TGTGCCAGCGGCCGGGACAGGGGATCCAATGAG.